What follows is one TCR beta chain and its context. These data come from a study of blood T cell repertoires in COVID-19. Overall study: COVID-19 samples, acute and convalescent, were from the United States, Italy and Spain.

Measured with immunoSEQ multiplex PCR; TCRdb has only the in-frame clones, and not every one. Among 80,000 to 100,000 clones, more than 70% were seen once, and the ten largest hold 10% to 15%. V lost 6 bases, J lost 10 bases, and 12 bases stayed unmatched. This CDR3 region has 14 residues. CDR1 is MNHNY, CDR2 SVGAGI, per germline (reference sequence). The clonotype originates from a woman aged 60 to 75 in a cohort sampled during active or convalescent COVID-19. The genes are TRBV6-6 and TRBJ2-5; 9 bases are a match to TRBD2. Sequencing was done on a sample of peripheral blood. CDR3 protein: CASSPGAGGGSQYF. The DNA of the CDR3 is TGTGCCAGCAGCCCCGGAGCGGGAGGAGGTAGCCAGTACTTC.